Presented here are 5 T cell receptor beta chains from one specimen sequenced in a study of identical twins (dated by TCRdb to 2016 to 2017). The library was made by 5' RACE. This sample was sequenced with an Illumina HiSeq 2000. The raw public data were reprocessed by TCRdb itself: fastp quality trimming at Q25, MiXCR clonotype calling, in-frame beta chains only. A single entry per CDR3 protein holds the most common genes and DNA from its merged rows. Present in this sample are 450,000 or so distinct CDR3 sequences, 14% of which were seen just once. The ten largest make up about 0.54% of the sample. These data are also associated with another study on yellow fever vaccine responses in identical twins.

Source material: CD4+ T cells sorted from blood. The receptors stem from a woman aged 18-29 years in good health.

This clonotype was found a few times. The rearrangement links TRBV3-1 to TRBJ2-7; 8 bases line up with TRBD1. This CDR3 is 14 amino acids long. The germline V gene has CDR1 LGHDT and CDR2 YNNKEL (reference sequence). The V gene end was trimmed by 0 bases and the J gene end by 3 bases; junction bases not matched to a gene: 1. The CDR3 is CASSQDRGLYEQYF. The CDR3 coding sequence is TGTGCCAGCAGCCAAGACAGGGGGCTCTACGAGCAGTACTTC.

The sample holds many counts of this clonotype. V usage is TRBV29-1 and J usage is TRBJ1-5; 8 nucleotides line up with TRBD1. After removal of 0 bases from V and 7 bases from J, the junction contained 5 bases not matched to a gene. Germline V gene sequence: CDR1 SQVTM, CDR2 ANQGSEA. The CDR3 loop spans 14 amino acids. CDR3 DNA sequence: TGCAGCGTTGAAGATTACGACAGGGGCCAGCCCCAGCATTTT. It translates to CSVEDYDRGQPQHF.

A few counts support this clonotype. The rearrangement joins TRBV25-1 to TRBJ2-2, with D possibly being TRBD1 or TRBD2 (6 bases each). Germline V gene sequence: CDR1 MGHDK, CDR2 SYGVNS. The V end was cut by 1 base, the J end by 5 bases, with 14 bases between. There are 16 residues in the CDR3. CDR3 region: CASSESRGLRTGELFF. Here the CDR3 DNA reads TGTGCCAGCAGTGAATCCCGGGGGCTAAGGACCGGGGAGCTGTTTTTT.

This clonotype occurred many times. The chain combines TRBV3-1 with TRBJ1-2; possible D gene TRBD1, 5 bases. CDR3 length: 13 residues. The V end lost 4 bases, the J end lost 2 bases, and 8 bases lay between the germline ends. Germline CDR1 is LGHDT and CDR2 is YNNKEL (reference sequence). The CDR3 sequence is CASSRTGNYGYTF. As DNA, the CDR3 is TGTGCCAGCAGCCGAACAGGAAACTATGGCTACACCTTC. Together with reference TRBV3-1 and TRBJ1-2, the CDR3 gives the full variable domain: DTAVSQTPKYLVTQMGNDKSIKCEQNLGHDTMYWYKQDSKKFLKIMFSYNNKELIINETVPNRFSPKSPDKAHLNLHINSLELGDSAVYFCASSRTGNYGYTFGSGTRLTVV.

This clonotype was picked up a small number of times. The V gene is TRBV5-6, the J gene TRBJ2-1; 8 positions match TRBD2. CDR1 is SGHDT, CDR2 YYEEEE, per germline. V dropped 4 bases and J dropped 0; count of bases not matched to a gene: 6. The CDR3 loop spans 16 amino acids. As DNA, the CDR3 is TGTGCCAGCAGCGGGGGACGGGGGGGCTCCTACAATGAGCAGTTCTTC. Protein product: CASSGGRGGSYNEQFF.